The 27 T cell receptor beta chains below come from one sample, sequenced in a study of T cell responses to AZD1222 COVID-19 vaccine. The data were produced by immunoSEQ multiplex PCR, yet TCRdb's version contains in-frame clones alone and is incomplete. Among over 150,000 clones listed, around 88% were seen once. Source: peripheral blood, taken 28 days after the second AZD1222 dose. The source of these receptors is an adult who received the AZD1222 COVID-19 vaccine.

The V and J genes are TRBV6-5 and TRBJ1-1, with TRBD1 as a possible D gene (6 bases). CDR1 and CDR2 (germline): MNHEY, SVGAGI. The ends were cut back, 4 bases at V and 7 bases at J, with 10 bases in the middle. The CDR3 length is 12 residues. CDR3 sequence reads: CASSSQGSEAFF. The CDR3, as DNA: TGTGCCAGCAGTTCACAGGGTAGTGAAGCTTTCTTT.

The chain is built from TRBV27 and TRBJ1-1; no clear D gene. V gave up 11 bases and J gave up 1 base, with 23 bases separating them. Germline V gene data show CDR1 as MNHEY and CDR2 as SMNVEV (reference sequence). The CDR3 spans 16 residues. CDR3 protein: CAGPIRGRAENTEAFF. The CDR3 DNA sequence: TGTGCCGGTCCTATTAGAGGGCGGGCGGAGAACACTGAAGCTTTCTTT.

The CDR3 region has the DNA TGTGCCAGCAGCTTACGTACAGGCTATGGCTACACCTTC. This translates into CASSLRTGYGYTF. This rearrangement joins TRBV7-3 to TRBJ1-2; possible D gene TRBD1, 5 bases. This CDR3 has 13 amino acids. CDR1 and CDR2 (germline): SGHTA, FQGTGA. The germline V and J ends were trimmed by 2 bases and 4 bases, with 8 bases remaining between them.

V usage is TRBV4-2 and J usage is TRBJ1-5; D is perhaps TRBD1 (5 bases). The CDR3 is 16 residues long. V lost 8 bases and J 5 bases, leaving 22 bases between the germline ends. Germline CDR1 is LGHNA and CDR2 is YNFKEQ. CDR3 in amino acids: CASSAGDGAGDQPQHF. Here the CDR3 DNA reads TGTGCCAGCTCAGCTGGGGACGGGGCGGGGGATCAGCCCCAGCATTTT.

The chain combines TRBV12-3 or TRBV12-4 with TRBJ1-2; the D is unclear. V lost 3 bases and J lost 8, with 7 bases in between. This CDR3 region has 11 residues. DNA of the CDR3: TGTGCCAGCAGTTTGAAGATCGGCTACACCTTC. Translated: CASSLKIGYTF.

The chain has TRBV2 and TRBJ2-1; the match to TRBD2 covers 8 bases. Germline CDR1 and CDR2: SNHLY and FYNNEI. With 5 bases clipped from V and 0 bases from J, the junction kept 12 bases outside the gene matches. This CDR3 comprises 18 residues. CDR3 nucleotide sequence: TGTGCCAGCAGTTTACCCGGGACTAGGGGAAGCTCCTACAATGAGCAGTTCTTC. Translation: CASSLPGTRGSSYNEQFF.

The V gene is TRBV5-1, the J gene TRBJ1-2, with 10 nucleotides matching TRBD1. Trimming removed 3 bases from V and 3 bases from J; junction bases left unmatched: 8. The CDR3 has 16 amino acids. CDR1 SGHRS and CDR2 YFSETQ come from the germline V gene. The chain's CDR3 is CASSSRTGGVDYGYTF. The CDR3 DNA follows: TGCGCCAGCAGCTCCCGGACAGGGGGAGTAGACTATGGCTACACCTTC.

This chain connects TRBV7-3 to TRBJ2-7; 7 bases fit TRBD1. This CDR3 is built from 18 residues. The V gene end was trimmed by 1 base and the J gene end by 0 bases; junction bases not matched to a gene: 12. Germline values: CDR1 SGHTA, CDR2 FQGTGA. This CDR3 reads CASSLRSGRGRSSYEQYF. The CDR3 DNA sequence: TGTGCCAGCAGCTTAAGAAGCGGAAGGGGGCGGAGCTCCTACGAGCAGTACTTC.

CDR3 sequence (DNA): TGTGCCAGCAGCCAAGGCCCGGGACGGTTCAATCAGCCCCAGCATTTT. It encodes CASSQGPGRFNQPQHF. This chain uses TRBV3-1 (or the pseudogene TRBV3-2) with TRBJ1-5, with a possible D match to TRBD1 (5 bases). Per germline, CDR1 LGHDT and CDR2 YNNKEL (reference sequence). Trimming cost V 1 base and J 3 bases, with 13 bases left between them. The CDR3 contains 16 residues.

Regarding this clone: One junction end does not reproduce the germline sequence, and a read error may be involved. The chain is built from TRBV2 and TRBJ2-1; D perhaps matches TRBD2 (7 bases). This CDR3 region has 12 residues. Germline V gene data show CDR1 as SNHLY and CDR2 as FYNNEI. CDR3 sequence: CASSGAGAPWIF. The CDR3 nucleotides read TGTGCCAGCAGTGGGGCGGGGGCCCCCTGGATCTTC.

The V and J genes are TRBV18 and TRBJ1-3; D uncertain. The CDR3 loop spans 15 amino acids. The V and J ends lost 0 bases and 2 bases respectively, with 8 bases between them. Germline V gene sequence: CDR1 KGHSH, CDR2 LQKENI. CDR3 amino acids: CASSPPGSPGNTIYF. In DNA, the CDR3 is TGTGCCAGCTCACCACCGGGGTCTCCTGGAAACACCATATATTTT.

This chain uses TRBV7-9 with TRBJ1-2, with a tentative D call TRBD1 (5 bases). V dropped 5 bases and J dropped 7 bases, with 20 bases sitting between them. Germline-derived CDR1 and CDR2 are SEHNR and FQNEAQ (reference sequence). CDR3 length: 15 amino acids. CDR3 DNA: TGTGCCAGCAGCAAACAAAATTGGGGCGCGGGTGGCTACACCTTC. Residues: CASSKQNWGAGGYTF.

This chain uses TRBV28 with TRBJ1-1; weak D call: TRBD1 (5 bases). Per the germline V gene, CDR1 is MDHEN and CDR2 is SYDVKM. There are 16 residues in the CDR3. Trimming took 3 bases from V and 1 from J, leaving 15 bases between them. The CDR3 is CASSLEYGGGNTEAFF. Written as DNA, the CDR3 is TGTGCCAGCAGTTTGGAATATGGGGGGGGGAACACTGAAGCTTTCTTT.

The chain couples TRBV7-3 to TRBJ1-6, with a possible D match to TRBD1 (5 bases). The CDR3 has 17 residues. Trimming took off 5 bases at V and 3 bases at J, with 17 bases between the two ends. Germline lookup yields CDR1 SGHTA and CDR2 FQGTGA. The DNA for the CDR3 is TGTGCCAGCAGCAACACCGGGACCGCCGGCTATAATTCACCCCTCCACTTT. Translated: CASSNTGTAGYNSPLHF. The whole variable domain, remainder taken from reference TRBV7-3 and TRBJ1-6, is GAGVSQTPSNKVTEKGKYVELRCDPISGHTALYWYRQSLGQGPEFLIYFQGTGAADDSGLPNDRFFAVRPEGSVSTLKIQRTERGDSAVYLCASSNTGTAGYNSPLHFGNGTRLTVT.

The V call is TRBV19, the J call TRBJ1-6; D ambiguous. CDR1 LNHDA and CDR2 SQIVND come from the germline V gene (reference sequence). Trimming removed 8 bases at V and 7 bases at J, with 15 bases between. This CDR3 is 14 amino acids long. CDR3 nucleotide sequence: TGTGCCAGTCAACACCGGGTCCTCAATTCACCCCTCCACTTT. It specifies CASQHRVLNSPLHF.

This sequence joins TRBV7-2 and TRBJ2-3, with 10 bases that match TRBD1. The length of the CDR3 is 17 residues. The ends lost 4 bases at V and 3 bases at J; junction bases unmatched: 10. The V gene's germline CDR1 is SGHTA and CDR2 FQGNSA. The CDR3 sequence is CASSSSGTGARTDTQYF. CDR3 DNA: TGTGCCAGCAGCTCGTCCGGGACAGGGGCCCGTACAGATACGCAGTATTTT.

This clone was counted once. Other DNA variants within this sample encode the same CDR3. This sequence joins TRBV9 and TRBJ1-1; D ambiguous. The germline gives CDR1 SGDLS, CDR2 YYNGEE. With 0 bases removed from V and 1 base from J, the gap between germline ends came to 7 bases. This CDR3 is 14 amino acids long. The CDR3 loop reads CASSVEAANTEAFF. The CDR3, as DNA: TGTGCCAGCAGCGTAGAGGCAGCGAACACTGAAGCTTTCTTT.

The chain uses TRBV19 and TRBJ2-3, with D possibly being TRBD1 or TRBD2 (5 bases each). The CDR3 is 15 amino acids. The germline V gene encodes CDR1 LNHDA and CDR2 SQIVND (reference sequence). Trimming cost V 7 bases and J 0 bases, with 14 bases left between them. CDR3 in DNA: TGTGCCAGTACCCCTGGGGGAACTAGCACAGATACGCAGTATTTT. Protein sequence: CASTPGGTSTDTQYF.

This clone was counted a single time. The chain employs TRBV5-1 and TRBJ2-1; D tentatively fits TRBD1 or TRBD2 (5 bases each). Germline-derived CDR1 and CDR2 are SGHRS and YFSETQ. The CDR3 consists of 15 residues. The V and J ends lost 0 bases and 4 bases respectively, with 11 bases between them. CDR3 loop: CASSLVGTGYNEQFF. The CDR3 DNA follows: TGCGCCAGCAGCTTGGTAGGGACGGGTTACAATGAGCAGTTCTTC.

This chain joins TRBV6-5 and TRBJ1-1, with D uncertain. The germline V gene has CDR1 MNHEY and CDR2 SVGAGI. The CDR3 extends over 10 amino acids. With 8 bases removed from V and 8 bases from J, the gap between germline ends came to 9 bases. The CDR3 DNA reads as TGTGCCAGCCCCCTTCCCGAAGCTTTCTTT. Protein: CASPLPEAFF.

This sequence joins TRBV10-3 and TRBJ2-7; D not resolved. V lost 2 bases to trimming and J lost 3 bases, with 11 bases between them. This CDR3 comprises 14 residues. The germline gives CDR1 ENHRY, CDR2 SYGVKD. CDR3 loop: CAISEGVGIYEQYF. The CDR3 DNA reads as TGTGCCATCAGTGAGGGTGTAGGGATCTACGAGCAGTACTTC.

This chain uses TRBV5-1 with TRBJ2-7; 7 nucleotides align to TRBD1. J was trimmed by 2 bases and V by 4 bases; bases with no gene match: 3. This CDR3 is built from 13 residues. Germline CDR1 and CDR2: SGHRS and YFSETQ. CDR3 sequence reads: CASSGGQTYEQYF. The CDR3 nucleotides read TGCGCCAGCAGCGGGGGACAGACCTACGAGCAGTACTTC.

This chain uses TRBV28 with TRBJ1-2; TRBD1 matches 7 bases. CDR1 is MDHEN, CDR2 SYDVKM, per germline. V was pared by 2 bases and J by 8 bases, with 11 bases of the junction left unmatched. This CDR3 region has 15 residues. This chain's CDR3 is CASSLRVQGPRGYTF. The CDR3 DNA sequence: TGTGCCAGCAGTTTAAGGGTACAGGGGCCACGGGGCTACACCTTC.

The rearrangement uses TRBV24-1 and TRBJ2-3; 7 positions agree with TRBD2. The germline gives CDR1 KGHDR, CDR2 SFDVKD. The CDR3 has 14 residues. V lost 4 bases, J lost 5 bases, and 5 bases stayed unmatched. This CDR3 reads CATSDPTGGDTQYF. In DNA, the CDR3 is TGTGCCACCAGTGACCCGACGGGGGGAGATACGCAGTATTTT.

This chain connects TRBV12-3 or TRBV12-4 to TRBJ2-7, with D unclear. The CDR3 covers 12 residues. V gave up 3 bases and J gave up 5 bases, with 8 bases separating them. Here the CDR3 reads CASSFGGNEQYF. The CDR3 nucleotides are TGTGCCAGCAGTTTTGGCGGCAACGAGCAGTACTTC.

The chain has TRBV9 and TRBJ2-3; 7 bases are a match to TRBD2. CDR3 size: 15 residues. From germline, CDR1 is SGDLS and CDR2 YYNGEE. V gave up 5 bases and J gave up 3 bases; unmatched junction bases: 9. CDR3 nucleotide sequence: TGTGCCAGCAGGCCCCCCGGACTAGAGACAGATACGCAGTATTTT. Translating it yields CASRPPGLETDTQYF.

CDR3 in amino acids: CASGLGTGRETQYF. CDR3 DNA: TGTGCTAGTGGTTTGGGGACAGGGCGAGAGACCCAGTACTTC. The chain uses TRBV12-5 and TRBJ2-5; TRBD1 matches at 8 bases. The junction had 2 bases not matched to a gene; V was cut back by 1 base and J by 4 bases. The CDR3 is 14 residues long. CDR1 is LGHNT and CDR2 is FRNRAP in the germline V gene.